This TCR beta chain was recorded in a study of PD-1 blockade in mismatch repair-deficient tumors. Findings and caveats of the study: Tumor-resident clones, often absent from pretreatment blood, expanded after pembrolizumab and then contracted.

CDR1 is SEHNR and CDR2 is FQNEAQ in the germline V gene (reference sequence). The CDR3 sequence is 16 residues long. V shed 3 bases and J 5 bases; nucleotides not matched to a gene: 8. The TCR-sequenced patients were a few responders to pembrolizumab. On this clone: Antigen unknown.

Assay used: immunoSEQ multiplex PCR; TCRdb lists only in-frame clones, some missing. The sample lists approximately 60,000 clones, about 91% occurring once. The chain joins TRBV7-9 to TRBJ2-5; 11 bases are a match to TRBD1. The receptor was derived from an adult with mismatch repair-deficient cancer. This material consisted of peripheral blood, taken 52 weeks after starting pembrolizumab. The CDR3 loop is CASSLDPDRGHETQYF. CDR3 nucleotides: TGTGCCAGCAGCTTGGATCCGGACAGGGGGCATGAGACCCAGTACTTC.